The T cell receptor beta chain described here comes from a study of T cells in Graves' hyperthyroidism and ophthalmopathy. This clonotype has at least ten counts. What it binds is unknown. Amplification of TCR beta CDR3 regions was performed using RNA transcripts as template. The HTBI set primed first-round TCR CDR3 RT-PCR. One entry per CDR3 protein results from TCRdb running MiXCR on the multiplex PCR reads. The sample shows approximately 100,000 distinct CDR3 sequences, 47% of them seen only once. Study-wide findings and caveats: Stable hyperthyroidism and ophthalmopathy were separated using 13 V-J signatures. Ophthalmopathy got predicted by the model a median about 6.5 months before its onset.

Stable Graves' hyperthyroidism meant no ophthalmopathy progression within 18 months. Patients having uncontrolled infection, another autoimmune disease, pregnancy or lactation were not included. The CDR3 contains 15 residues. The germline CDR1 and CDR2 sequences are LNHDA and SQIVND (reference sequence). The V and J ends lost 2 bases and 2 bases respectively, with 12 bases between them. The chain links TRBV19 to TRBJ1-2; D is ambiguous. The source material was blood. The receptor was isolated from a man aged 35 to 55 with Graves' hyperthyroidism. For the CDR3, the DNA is TGTGCCAGTAGTATACCCCGAGGAGGGAACTATGGCTACACCTTC. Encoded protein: CASSIPRGGNYGYTF.